This T cell receptor beta chain was sequenced for a study of control samples from healthy donors and cancer patients. Generated by immunoSEQ multiplex PCR, the TCRdb table keeps only in-frame clones and is missing some. The sample includes 90,000 to 120,000 clones, around 80% of them seen just once. V was pared by 2 bases and J by 7 bases, with 5 bases of the junction left unmatched. The germline V gene has CDR1 MNHEY and CDR2 SMNVEV (reference sequence). The CDR3 runs 15 residues. V usage is TRBV27 and J usage is TRBJ2-1, with 10 bases that match TRBD2. This sequence originates from a man aged 18 to 30 in good health. Sequencing was carried out using blood. CDR3 in DNA: TGTGCCAGCAGTTTAAGGCTAGCGGGGGCTAATGAGCAGTTCTTC. It specifies CASSLRLAGANEQFF.